Listed here are 3 T cell receptor beta chains from one sample, sequenced in a study of T cells after yellow fever vaccination. TCRdb ran MiXCR on the 5' RACE reads and lists one entry per CDR3 protein. The data contain tens of thousands of distinct CDR3 sequences, over 7.5% of them singletons. Sequenced material: CD8+ T cells sorted from PBMCs, taken on the day of the yellow fever booster vaccination. The receptors come from a man younger than 45 who received the YFV17D yellow fever vaccine.

This chain uses TRBV11-2 with TRBJ2-1; D is ambiguous. Trimming removed 11 bases at V and 8 bases at J, with 10 bases between. Germline lookup yields CDR1 SGHAT and CDR2 FQNNGV. This CDR3 is 10 amino acids long. The CDR3 nucleotides are TGTGCCCCTCCTACTCATGAGCAGTTCTTC. Its protein is CAPPTHEQFF.

The chain employs TRBV7-9 and TRBJ1-1; 7 bases fit TRBD1. V dropped 5 bases and J dropped 5; count of bases not matched to a gene: 11. This CDR3 spans 15 amino acids. Per the germline V gene, CDR1 is SEHNR and CDR2 is FQNEAQ (reference sequence). The CDR3 reads CASSPPKQGRTEAFF. The DNA for the CDR3 is TGTGCCAGCAGCCCGCCCAAACAGGGGAGGACTGAAGCTTTCTTT.

Only a few counts were recorded for this clonotype. The rearrangement links TRBV7-7 to TRBJ2-1; D is possibly TRBD2 (6 bases). V was shortened by 5 bases and J by 8 bases, with 19 bases between the two germline ends. Germline V CDR1 and CDR2: SSHAT, FNYEAQ (reference sequence). The CDR3 runs 15 residues. In nucleotides, the CDR3 is TGTGCCAGCAGCCCTGTAATCGCCTGGGGGGATGAGCAGTTCTTC. Translation: CASSPVIAWGDEQFF.